Below are 8 T cell receptor beta chains sequenced from a single sample in a study of blood T cell repertoires in COVID-19. The method was immunoSEQ multiplex PCR; TCRdb's version includes in-frame clones alone and lacks a portion of them. The sample has about 310,000 clones, approximately 89% seen once. The sequenced material came from PBMCs or T cells enriched from blood (not recorded which). The receptor set was obtained from a woman in her 40s who had recovered from COVID-19.

The chain couples TRBV19 to TRBJ1-1; D gene unclear. This CDR3 has 12 amino acids. Germline CDR1 is LNHDA and CDR2 is SQIVND (reference sequence). The V gene lost 5 bases and the J gene lost 3 bases, with 7 bases spanning the gap. CDR3 region: CASSLGDTEAFF. In DNA, the CDR3 is TGTGCCAGTAGTTTGGGAGACACTGAAGCTTTCTTT.

The chain combines TRBV5-4 with TRBJ2-1, with a weak D call TRBD2 (5 bases). Looked up from germline, CDR1 is SGHNT and CDR2 is YYREEE (reference sequence). This CDR3 comprises 12 residues. Trimming shortened V by 3 bases and J by 7 bases, and 8 bases separated the two germline ends. The DNA of the CDR3 is TGTGCCAGCAGCTCCGGGGTGAATGAGCAGTTCTTC. It codes for CASSSGVNEQFF. The variable domain in full, completed from reference TRBV5-4 and TRBJ2-1, reads ETGVTQSPTHLIKTRGQQVTLRCSSQSGHNTVSWYQQALGQGPQFIFQYYREEENGRGNFPPRFSGLQFPNYSSELNVNALELDDSALYLCASSSGVNEQFFGPGTRLTVL.

The chain recombines TRBV9 with TRBJ1-6; maybe TRBD1 (6 bases). In germline, CDR1 is SGDLS, CDR2 YYNGEE. Trimming removed 3 bases from V and 4 bases from J, with 11 bases in between. The CDR3 totals 15 residues. The CDR3 reads CASSAIQGYNSPLHF. For the CDR3, the DNA is TGTGCCAGCAGCGCCATACAGGGATATAATTCACCCCTCCACTTT. The full variable domain, its missing parts supplied by reference TRBV9 and TRBJ1-6, is DSGVTQTPKHLITATGQRVTLRCSPRSGDLSVYWYQQSLDQGLQFLIQYYNGEERAKGNILERFSAQQFPDLHSELNLSSLELGDSALYFCASSAIQGYNSPLHFGNGTRLTVT.

The chain links TRBV19 to TRBJ1-2; the D gene is possibly TRBD1 (5 bases). V shed 8 bases and J shed 4 bases, with 14 bases lying between them. This CDR3 contains 13 residues. Germline CDR1 LNHDA, CDR2 SQIVND (reference sequence). The CDR3: CASGGAVGYGYTF. The DNA of the CDR3 is TGTGCCAGTGGCGGGGCCGTCGGCTATGGCTACACCTTC.

The CDR3 spells CASSQGEGVGEETQYF. CDR3 in DNA: TGCGCCAGCAGCCAAGGTGAGGGGGTTGGCGAAGAGACCCAGTACTTC. V and J are TRBV4-3 and TRBJ2-5, with TRBD1 as a possible D gene (6 bases). CDR3 length: 16 residues. Trimming took 1 base from V and 3 from J, leaving 15 bases between them. Germline CDR1 reads LGHNA; CDR2 reads YSLEER.

The CDR3 nucleotides read TGTGCCAGCAGCGTAGGCTACAGGGAGTACGAGCAGTACTTC. Residues: CASSVGYREYEQYF. The chain employs TRBV9 and TRBJ2-7, with D tentatively TRBD1 (6 bases). The germline CDR1 and CDR2 sequences are SGDLS and YYNGEE. Trimming left V 0 bases short and J 4 bases short, with 11 bases between. The CDR3 is made up of 14 amino acids.

J is TRBJ2-2 and V is TRBV29-1; D is perhaps TRBD1 (7 bases). Germline loops: CDR1 SQVTM, CDR2 ANQGSEA. This CDR3 contains 19 residues. The V and J ends lost 4 bases and 4 bases respectively, with 28 bases between them. The CDR3, as DNA: TGCAGCGTTGTTACAGGGAGGAGACAGGGATTTAAGAGCACCGGGGAGCTGTTTTTT. This encodes CSVVTGRRQGFKSTGELFF.

This clone is a singleton in its sample. The chain is built from TRBV19 and TRBJ1-3, with a tentative D call TRBD1 (6 bases). The CDR3 contains 15 residues. Trimming left V 2 bases short and J 3 bases short, with 11 bases between. In germline, CDR1 is LNHDA, CDR2 SQIVND (reference sequence). The CDR3 DNA reads as TGTGCCAGTAGTATAACGGCAGGGGATGGAAACACCATATATTTT. Its protein is CASSITAGDGNTIYF.